This T cell receptor beta chain was obtained from a study of CD8 T cells in ankylosing spondylitis (dated by TCRdb to 2016 to 2017). At the level of the whole study: The study set out to find disease-linked TCR variants by profiling T cell receptor beta repertoires in ankylosing spondylitis patients and healthy donors. The full study cohort comprised roughly 24 ankylosing spondylitis patients and roughly 110 healthy donors. Peripheral blood samples were taken, and synovial fluid was additionally collected from ankylosing spondylitis patients.

Points the paper makes about the study in general: According to the report, matched synovial fluid samples from ankylosing spondylitis patients were significantly enriched for the disease-linked clones. A TCR beta motif of several highly homologous amino acid variants appeared characteristic of blood from ankylosing spondylitis patients. In peripheral blood, the disease-linked clones were found at relatively low frequencies and had a CD8+ phenotype. Some TCR beta motif variants had previously been reported in synovial fluid and blood of reactive arthritis patients, which suggested common disease-initiation mechanisms.

As for this clonotype: Its antigen remains undetermined. Base qualities are missing; no much larger clone stands one base away.

The sequencer listed for this sample is Illumina HiSeq 2500. TCR beta libraries were prepared by quantitative 5'-RACE with molecular barcodes. Concerning the study's data processing: A new computational method, built on a probabilistic model of VDJ rearrangement, was used to identify disease-linked TCR variants. TCRdb itself trimmed the public reads at Q25 with fastp, ran MiXCR and retained productive beta chains. Rows with one shared CDR3 protein collapse into an entry with the most common genes and DNA. For this entry, the V and J calls and clone size follow TCRdb and not the study's own pipeline. The table for this sample lists about 240,000 distinct CDR3 sequences; approximately 9% of them were counted only once. The top ten clones comprise approximately 6.2% of the sample. The sample taken for sequencing was blood, either unsorted or a sorted T cell fraction (not recorded which). The clonotype originates from a male donor with ankylosing spondylitis or in good health (not recorded which).

The CDR3 reads as follows: CSVEVAGSTDTQYF. The nucleotide sequence is given as TGCAGCGTTGAGGTAGCGGGGAGCACAGATACGCAGTATTTT. The V gene is TRBV29-1 and the J gene is TRBJ2-3; 8 nucleotides in the junction match TRBD2. CDR1 and CDR2, per the germline V gene, are SQVTM and ANQGSEA. From cysteine to phenylalanine, the CDR3 is 14 amino acids long. CDR3 DNA only is kept here, 42 bases in frame from base 1. Germline trimming amounts to 3 bases on V and 0 bases on J, with 2 as the count of junction bases outside the gene matches.